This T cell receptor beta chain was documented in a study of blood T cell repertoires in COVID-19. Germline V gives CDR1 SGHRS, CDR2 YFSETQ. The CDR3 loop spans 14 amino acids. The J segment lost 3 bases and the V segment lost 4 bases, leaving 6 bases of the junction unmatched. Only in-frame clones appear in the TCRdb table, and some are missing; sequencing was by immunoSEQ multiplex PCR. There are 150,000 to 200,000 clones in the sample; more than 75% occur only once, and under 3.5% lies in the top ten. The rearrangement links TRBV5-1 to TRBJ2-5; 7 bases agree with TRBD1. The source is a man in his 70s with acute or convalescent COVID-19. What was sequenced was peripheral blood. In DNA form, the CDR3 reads TGCGCCAGCAGCCACAGGGACAGAGAAGAGACCCAGTACTTC. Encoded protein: CASSHRDREETQYF.